These 27 T cell receptor beta chains were sequenced from one sample in a study of beta chain features in type 1 diabetes. General study findings and limits: TCRB CDR3s were moderately but significantly shorter in Type 1 diabetes patients in all four CD4+ subsets.

Their specific antigens are unknown. Reverse transcribing all isolated RNA meant expressed TCRB transcripts were sequenced. Using immunoSEQ multiplex PCR, the repertoire was profiled, and TCRdb retains in-frame clones only, with some absent. The sample lists 250,000 to 300,000 clones, approximately 15% occurring once. Sequencing was carried out using naive CD4+ T cells from blood. The receptors were gathered from a man in his thirties or forties with type 1 diabetes.

This chain connects TRBV7-9 to TRBJ1-1; D ambiguous. Germline V gives CDR1 SEHNR, CDR2 FQNEAQ (reference sequence). V lost 5 bases and J lost 1, with 11 bases in between. This CDR3 spans 14 amino acids. The CDR3 loop is CASSESSRNTEAFF. CDR3 in DNA: TGTGCCAGCAGCGAATCCTCGCGGAACACTGAAGCTTTCTTT.

The chain is built from TRBV28 and TRBJ2-1, with D possibly matching TRBD1 (6 bases). The V end lost 8 bases, the J end lost 8 bases, and 19 bases lay between the germline ends. The CDR3 totals 14 residues. In germline, CDR1 is MDHEN, CDR2 SYDVKM. CDR3 protein: CASQGSLTVHEQFF. The CDR3 DNA follows: TGTGCCAGCCAGGGGTCGTTGACAGTCCATGAGCAGTTCTTC.

The J gene is TRBJ2-5, the V gene TRBV11-1; 14 bases agree with TRBD2. V lost 5 bases, J lost 4 bases, and 12 bases stayed unmatched. This CDR3 has 18 residues. CDR1 is SGHAT and CDR2 is FQDESV in the germline V gene (reference sequence). The CDR3 DNA is TGTGCCAGCAGCCCCGGGACTAGCGGGAGCCAGGCTCGAGAGACCCAGTACTTC. This gives the protein CASSPGTSGSQARETQYF.

This clone was found once. The gene calls are TRBV11-2 and TRBJ2-5, with a tentative D call TRBD2 (5 bases). The CDR3 runs 15 residues. The germline V gene encodes CDR1 SGHAT and CDR2 FQNNGV. V lost 0 bases, J lost 4 bases, and 12 bases lay in between. The DNA for the CDR3 is TGTGCCAGCAGCTTAGATCCACTAGTATCAGAGACCCAGTACTTC. Translation: CASSLDPLVSETQYF.

The V gene is TRBV5-1, the J gene TRBJ1-2, with a weak D call TRBD1 (6 bases). Per the germline V gene, CDR1 is SGHRS and CDR2 is YFSETQ. The V end lost 4 bases, the J end lost 1 base, and 11 bases lay between the germline ends. The CDR3 has 14 amino acids. The CDR3, as DNA: TGCGCCAGCAGCACGGCACAGGGTAACTATGGCTACACCTTC. Translating it yields CASSTAQGNYGYTF. The full variable domain, with the rest looked up from reference TRBV5-1 and TRBJ1-2, is KAGVTQTPRYLIKTRGQQVTLSCSPISGHRSVSWYQQTPGQGLQFLFEYFSETQRNKGNFPGRFSGRQFSNSRSEMNVSTLELGDSALYLCASSTAQGNYGYTFGSGTRLTVV.

J is TRBJ2-6 and V is TRBV2; 9 nucleotides line up with TRBD1. The germline V gene has CDR1 SNHLY and CDR2 FYNNEI. This CDR3 has 16 amino acids. V was clipped by 7 bases and J by 1 base; unmatched bases: 5. In nucleotides, the CDR3 is TGTGCCAGCAACCGAGGACAGGGGTCTGGGGCCAACGTCCTGACTTTC. Its translation is CASNRGQGSGANVLTF.

This sequence joins TRBV7-3 and TRBJ1-1; a weak D match, TRBD1 (5 bases). The V and J ends lost 2 bases and 8 bases respectively, with 15 bases between them. CDR1 and CDR2 from the germline V gene are SGHTA and FQGTGA. The CDR3 has 14 residues. CDR3: CASSLQDKAGEAFF. The CDR3 DNA reads as TGTGCCAGCAGCTTACAGGACAAGGCAGGGGAAGCTTTCTTT.

This chain connects TRBV5-1 to TRBJ1-1, with 9 positions matching TRBD1. V was pared by 4 bases and J by 10 bases, with 11 bases of the junction left unmatched. The CDR3 length is 14 residues. Germline assignment: CDR1 SGHRS and CDR2 YFSETQ. The DNA of the CDR3 is TGCGCCAGCAGCGAGGACAGGGGCGGATACGGAGCTTTCTTT. The encoded protein is CASSEDRGGYGAFF.

This clone was counted only a few times. The chain has TRBV19 and TRBJ2-3; no clear D gene. V lost 6 bases, J lost 0 bases, and 13 bases lay in between. CDR1 LNHDA and CDR2 SQIVND come from the germline V gene (reference sequence). This CDR3 spans 15 amino acids. CDR3 sequence (DNA): TGTGCCAGTAGCCTCCGAGGAGCCAGCACAGATACGCAGTATTTT. It yields the protein CASSLRGASTDTQYF.

In this sample, this clone turned up a few times. The V and J genes are TRBV2 and TRBJ2-3, with D uncertain. The CDR3 is 14 residues long. The V end was cut by 0 bases, the J end by 6 bases, with 10 bases between. Germline CDR1 is SNHLY and CDR2 is FYNNEI. Here the CDR3 reads CASSEALSRDTQYF. DNA of the CDR3: TGTGCCAGCAGTGAAGCTTTAAGCCGGGATACGCAGTATTTT.

The chain joins TRBV2 to TRBJ2-1, with D possibly being TRBD2 (6 bases). Trimming shortened V by 6 bases and J by 9 bases, and 18 bases separated the two germline ends. The CDR3 covers 14 residues. Germline lookup yields CDR1 SNHLY and CDR2 FYNNEI. The CDR3 coding sequence is TGTGCCAGCAGCGCCGATGTGACTAGGATTGAGCAGTTCTTC. This encodes CASSADVTRIEQFF.

The chain uses TRBV6-6 and TRBJ2-6, with D perhaps matching TRBD2 (6 bases). V lost 6 bases, J lost 6 bases, and 18 bases lay in between. Germline-derived CDR1 and CDR2 are MNHNY and SVGAGI (reference sequence). CDR3 size: 16 residues. CDR3 amino acids: CASRPFSPSVANVLTF. In DNA form, the CDR3 reads TGTGCCAGCAGACCCTTTTCCCCTAGCGTGGCCAACGTCCTGACTTTC.

This clone has only a few counts. This chain connects TRBV9 to TRBJ2-5, with D maybe TRBD2 (7 bases). Per germline, CDR1 SGDLS and CDR2 YYNGEE. This CDR3 is built from 15 residues. V lost 4 bases, J lost 5 bases, and 18 bases lay in between. CDR3 DNA: TGTGCCAGCAGCTCCGTAGGGGGGGAGTGGGAGACCCAGTACTTC. It encodes CASSSVGGEWETQYF.

This clone was seen a handful of times. This chain uses TRBV27 with TRBJ1-5, with TRBD1 as a possible D gene (5 bases). The CDR3 sequence is 14 residues long. Between the trimmed V and J ends, which lost 6 bases and 0 bases, there was a span of 9 bases. Germline CDR1 MNHEY, CDR2 SMNVEV (reference sequence). DNA for the CDR3: TGTGCCAGCAGAGGGGTCGGTAGCAATCAGCCCCAGCATTTT. Translation gives CASRGVGSNQPQHF.

The rearrangement links TRBV25-1 to TRBJ2-3, with 11 bases lining up with TRBD2. The CDR3 extends over 17 amino acids. The germline V gene has CDR1 MGHDK and CDR2 SYGVNS. Trimming took 3 bases from V and 1 from J; bases not matched to a gene: 6. The CDR3: CASSEALAGGGTDTQYF. The CDR3 DNA reads TGTGCCAGCAGTGAGGCTCTAGCGGGAGGTGGCACAGATACGCAGTATTTT.

This clone was seen more than once but under ten times. The chain employs TRBV4-2 and TRBJ2-5; TRBD1 is a possible D gene (6 bases). Trimming removed 0 bases from V and 2 bases from J, with 10 bases in between. CDR3 size: 15 residues. Germline V gives CDR1 LGHNA, CDR2 YNFKEQ. CDR3 nucleotide sequence: TGTGCCAGCAGCCAAGAGAGGGACACTCAAGAGACCCAGTACTTC. It codes for CASSQERDTQETQYF.

This chain connects TRBV19 to TRBJ2-7; a possible D gene is TRBD2 (5 bases). V gave up 1 base and J gave up 7 bases, with 23 bases separating them. The CDR3 sequence is 17 residues long. Germline CDR1 LNHDA, CDR2 SQIVND (reference sequence). The CDR3 region is CASSIVLGLDGDYEQYF. The CDR3 bases are TGTGCCAGTAGTATAGTTCTAGGACTTGACGGAGACTATGAGCAGTACTTC.

The gene calls are TRBV7-3 and TRBJ2-6; TRBD2 is a possible D gene (6 bases). Trimming stripped 1 base from V and 1 base from J, with 11 bases between. The CDR3 covers 17 residues. CDR1 is SGHTA and CDR2 is FQGTGA in the germline V gene. CDR3 DNA: TGTGCCAGCAGCTTAATGGGTCGGGGGTCTGGGGCCAACGTCCTGACTTTC. It translates to CASSLMGRGSGANVLTF.

The V and J genes are TRBV28 and TRBJ2-2; 12 positions match TRBD2. There are 15 residues in the CDR3. Germline V gives CDR1 MDHEN, CDR2 SYDVKM. Trimming removed 6 bases from V and 3 bases from J; junction bases left unmatched: 2. CDR3 nucleotides: TGTGCCAGCAGCTCTAGCGGGAGGGACACCGGGGAGCTGTTTTTT. This translates into CASSSSGRDTGELFF. Together with reference TRBV28 and TRBJ2-2, the CDR3 gives the full variable domain: DVKVTQSSRYLVKRTGEKVFLECVQDMDHENMFWYRQDPGLGLRLIYFSYDVKMKEKGDIPEGYSVSREKKERFSLILESASTNQTSMYLCASSSSGRDTGELFFGEGSRLTVL.

Concerning this clone itself: The sample has other DNA sequences that encode this CDR3 too. CDR3 sequence (DNA): TGTGCCAGTAGTATAGGACTAGCGGGTTACAATGAGCAGTTCTTC. Translating gives CASSIGLAGYNEQFF. J is TRBJ2-1 and V is TRBV19, with 10 bases lining up with TRBD2. Unmatched junction bases numbered 1, after V lost 1 base and J lost 4 bases. Germline V gives CDR1 LNHDA, CDR2 SQIVND (reference sequence). The CDR3 covers 15 residues.

The CDR3 nucleotides read TGTGCCAGCAGTTTGGGCCCCCGAGAGACCCAGTACTTC. Its protein is CASSLGPRETQYF. V gene TRBV6-4 combines with J gene TRBJ2-5; the D is unclear. Germline CDR1 is MRHNA and CDR2 is SNTAGT. This CDR3 comprises 13 residues. Trimming shortened V by 5 bases and J by 4 bases, and 11 bases separated the two germline ends.

This clone was counted between two and nine times. V and J are TRBV6-6 and TRBJ1-2; the D gene is possibly TRBD1 (5 bases). Germline V gives CDR1 MNHNY, CDR2 SVGAGI (reference sequence). The CDR3 totals 13 residues. V shed 2 bases and J shed 6 bases, with 10 bases lying between them. The CDR3, as DNA: TGTGCCAGCAGTTACGGTCAGGGTGATGGCTACACCTTC. This gives the protein CASSYGQGDGYTF.

This clone was recorded a few times. The gene calls are TRBV7-9 and TRBJ2-2; 9 nucleotides agree with TRBD1. Germline loops: CDR1 SEHNR, CDR2 FQNEAQ (reference sequence). CDR3 length equals 13 residues. V gave up 4 bases and J gave up 15 bases; unmatched junction bases: 9. The CDR3 spells CASSWDQDRGMFF. As DNA, the CDR3 is TGTGCCAGCAGCTGGGACCAGGACAGGGGAATGTTTTTT.

The table lists this clone with a few counts. The CDR3 sequence is CASSQERQGADTQYF. CDR3 sequence (DNA): TGTGCCAGCAGCCAAGAACGACAGGGGGCAGATACGCAGTATTTT. The genes are TRBV4-2 and TRBJ2-3; 9 nucleotides agree with TRBD1. The J segment lost 4 bases and the V segment lost 0 bases, leaving 2 bases of the junction unmatched. Germline lookup yields CDR1 LGHNA and CDR2 YNFKEQ. This CDR3 is built from 15 residues.

This clone was seen a handful of times. The chain has TRBV30 and TRBJ1-4; D gene uncertain. The CDR3 sequence is 16 residues long. Germline values: CDR1 GTSNPN, CDR2 SVGIG (reference sequence). Trimming pared 4 bases from V and 8 bases from J, leaving 23 bases between. CDR3 bases: TGTGCCTGGAAGGATAAGTCCCTCGCAAAGGAGGAAAAACTGTTTTTT. As protein: CAWKDKSLAKEEKLFF. Together with reference TRBV30 and TRBJ1-4, the CDR3 gives the full variable domain: SQTIHQWPATLVQPVGSPLSLECTVEGTSNPNLYWYRQAAGRGLQLLFYSVGIGQISSEVPQNLSASRPQDRQFILSSKKLLLSDSGFYLCAWKDKSLAKEEKLFFGSGTQLSVL.

The rearrangement links TRBV27 to TRBJ2-1, with TRBD2 matching over 11 bases. The CDR3 is made up of 14 amino acids. V lost 7 bases to trimming and J lost 9 bases; unmatched junction nucleotides: 8. The germline gives CDR1 MNHEY, CDR2 SMNVEV (reference sequence). The CDR3, as DNA: TGTGCCAGCAAACTAGCGGGAGTGAGTGGTGAGCAGTTCTTC. Translating it yields CASKLAGVSGEQFF.

This clone was seen a handful of times. V and J are TRBV9 and TRBJ2-7; D gene unclear. Trimming removed 0 bases from V and 7 bases from J, with 17 bases in between. Germline lookup yields CDR1 SGDLS and CDR2 YYNGEE. The CDR3 has 15 amino acids. The CDR3 sequence is CASSVAATSYGEQYF. For the CDR3, the DNA is TGTGCCAGCAGCGTAGCTGCCACATCCTACGGGGAGCAGTACTTC.